This T cell receptor beta chain was sequenced during a study of shared clonotypes between healthy human individuals. Overall study: Per-donor plates numbered three CD4 naive, three CD4 memory, two CD8 naive and one CD8 memory. Findings and caveats of the study: Rarefaction revealed incomplete sorted-subset sequencing despite large depth.

The study ran the assay at deep level. Each sorted subset replicate got 200 ng genomic DNA, tens of thousands of genomes. Generated by immunoSEQ multiplex PCR, the TCRdb table keeps only in-frame clones and is missing some. The repertoire holds hundreds of thousands of clones, 90% to 96% seen once, with about 0.064% in the top ten. After removal of 6 bases from V and 5 bases from J, the junction contained 7 bases not matched to a gene. Looked up from germline, CDR1 is MNHEY and CDR2 is SMNVEV (reference sequence). This CDR3 contains 16 residues. Comment on this clone: Its antigen is unknown.

The sample consisted of naive CD4+ T cells sorted from blood. Subset of the sample: CD45RA+ positively selected. The clonotype was recovered from a woman aged 25-40 years in good health. The gene calls are TRBV27 and TRBJ2-5, with 15 bases lining up with TRBD2. CDR3 in amino acids: CASRGLAGGPLETQYF. In DNA, the CDR3 is TGTGCCAGCAGAGGACTAGCGGGAGGGCCGTTGGAGACCCAGTACTTC.